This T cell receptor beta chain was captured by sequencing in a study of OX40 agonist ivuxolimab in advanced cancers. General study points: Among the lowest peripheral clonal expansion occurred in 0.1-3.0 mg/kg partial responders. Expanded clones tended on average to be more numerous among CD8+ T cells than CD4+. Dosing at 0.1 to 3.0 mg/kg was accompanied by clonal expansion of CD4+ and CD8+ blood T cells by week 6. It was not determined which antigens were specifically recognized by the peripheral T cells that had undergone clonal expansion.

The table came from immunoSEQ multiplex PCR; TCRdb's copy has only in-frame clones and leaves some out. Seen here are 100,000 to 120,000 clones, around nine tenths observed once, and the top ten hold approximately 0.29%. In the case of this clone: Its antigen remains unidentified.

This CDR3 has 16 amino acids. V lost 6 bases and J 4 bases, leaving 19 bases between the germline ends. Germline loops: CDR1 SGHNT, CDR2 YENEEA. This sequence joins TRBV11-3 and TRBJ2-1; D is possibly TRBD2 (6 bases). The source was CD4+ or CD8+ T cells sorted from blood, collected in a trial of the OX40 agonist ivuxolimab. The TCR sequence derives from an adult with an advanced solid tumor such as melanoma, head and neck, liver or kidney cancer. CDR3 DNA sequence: TGTGCCAGCAGTCCATCTTCGGCGGGGCCTTACAATGAGCAGTTCTTC. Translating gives CASSPSSAGPYNEQFF.